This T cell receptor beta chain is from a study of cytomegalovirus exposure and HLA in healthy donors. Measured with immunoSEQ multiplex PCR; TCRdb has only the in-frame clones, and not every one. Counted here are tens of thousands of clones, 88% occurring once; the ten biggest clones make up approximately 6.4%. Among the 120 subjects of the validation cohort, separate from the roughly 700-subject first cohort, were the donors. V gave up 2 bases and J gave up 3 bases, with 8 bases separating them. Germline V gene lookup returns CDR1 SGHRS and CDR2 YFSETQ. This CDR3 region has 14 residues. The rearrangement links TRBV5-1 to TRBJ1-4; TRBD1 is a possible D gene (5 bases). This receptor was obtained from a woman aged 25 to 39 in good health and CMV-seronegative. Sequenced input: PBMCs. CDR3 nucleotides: TGCGCCAGCAGCTTAGGGGCACCTAATGAAAAACTGTTTTTT. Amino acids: CASSLGAPNEKLFF.